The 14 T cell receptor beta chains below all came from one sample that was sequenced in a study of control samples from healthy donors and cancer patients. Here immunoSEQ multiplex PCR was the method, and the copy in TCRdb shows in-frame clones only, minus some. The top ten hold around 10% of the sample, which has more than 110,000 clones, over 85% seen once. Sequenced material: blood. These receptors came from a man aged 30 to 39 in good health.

CDR3 sequence (DNA): TGTGCCAGCAGCGCGGACCAGAACACCGGGGAGCTGTTTTTT. It specifies CASSADQNTGELFF. The chain combines TRBV7-6 with TRBJ2-2; D unclear. Trimming pared 5 bases from V and 1 base from J, leaving 8 bases between. Germline lookup yields CDR1 SGHVS and CDR2 FNYEAQ. The CDR3 runs 14 residues. Full variable domain (missing parts from reference TRBV7-6 and TRBJ2-2): GAGVSQSPRYKVTKRGQDVALRCDPISGHVSLYWYRQALGQGPEFLTYFNYEAQQDKSGLPNDRFSAERPEGSISTLTIQRTEQRDSAMYRCASSADQNTGELFFGEGSRLTVL.

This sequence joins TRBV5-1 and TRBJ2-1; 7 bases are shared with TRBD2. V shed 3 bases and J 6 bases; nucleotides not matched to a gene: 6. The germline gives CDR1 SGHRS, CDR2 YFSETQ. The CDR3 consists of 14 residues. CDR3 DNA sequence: TGCGCCAGCAGCTCCGGGGGGAGGGCCAATGAGCAGTTCTTC. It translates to CASSSGGRANEQFF. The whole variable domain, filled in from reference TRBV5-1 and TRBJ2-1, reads KAGVTQTPRYLIKTRGQQVTLSCSPISGHRSVSWYQQTPGQGLQFLFEYFSETQRNKGNFPGRFSGRQFSNSRSEMNVSTLELGDSALYLCASSSGGRANEQFFGPGTRLTVL.

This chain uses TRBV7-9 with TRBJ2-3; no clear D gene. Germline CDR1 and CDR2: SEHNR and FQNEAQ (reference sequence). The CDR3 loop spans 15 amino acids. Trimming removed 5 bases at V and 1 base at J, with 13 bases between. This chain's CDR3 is CASSAKIWGTDTQYF. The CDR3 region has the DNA TGTGCCAGCAGCGCAAAAATCTGGGGCACAGATACGCAGTATTTT.

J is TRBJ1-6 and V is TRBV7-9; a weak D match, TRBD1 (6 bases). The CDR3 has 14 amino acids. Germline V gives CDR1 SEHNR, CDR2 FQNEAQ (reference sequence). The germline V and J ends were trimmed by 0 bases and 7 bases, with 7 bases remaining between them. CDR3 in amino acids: CASSLAGGNSPLHF. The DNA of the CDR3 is TGTGCCAGCAGCTTAGCAGGGGGAAATTCACCCCTCCACTTT.

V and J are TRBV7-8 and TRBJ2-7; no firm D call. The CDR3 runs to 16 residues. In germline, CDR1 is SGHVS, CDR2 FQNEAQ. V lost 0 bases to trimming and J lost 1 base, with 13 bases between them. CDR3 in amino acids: CASSLAGIPSSYEQYF. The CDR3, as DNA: TGTGCCAGCAGCTTAGCTGGGATTCCTTCTTCCTACGAGCAGTACTTC.

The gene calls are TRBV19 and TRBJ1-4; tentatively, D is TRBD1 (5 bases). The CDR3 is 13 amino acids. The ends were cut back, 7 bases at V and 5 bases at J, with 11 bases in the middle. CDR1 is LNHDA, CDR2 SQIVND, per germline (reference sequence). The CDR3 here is CASTGRANEKLFF. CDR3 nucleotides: TGTGCCAGTACGGGCAGGGCCAATGAAAAACTGTTTTTT.

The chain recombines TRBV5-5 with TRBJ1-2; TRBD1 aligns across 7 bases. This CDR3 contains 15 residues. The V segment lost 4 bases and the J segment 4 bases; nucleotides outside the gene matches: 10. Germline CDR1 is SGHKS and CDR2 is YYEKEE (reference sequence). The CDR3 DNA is TGTGCCAGCAGCAGGGACAGCGTCGGGGGCTATGGCTACACCTTC. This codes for CASSRDSVGGYGYTF.

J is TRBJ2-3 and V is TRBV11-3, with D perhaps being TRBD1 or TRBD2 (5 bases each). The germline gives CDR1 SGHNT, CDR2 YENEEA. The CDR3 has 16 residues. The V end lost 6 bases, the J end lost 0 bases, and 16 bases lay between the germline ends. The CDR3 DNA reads TGTGCCAGCAGATCTCCGAGGGCAGGGAGCACAGATACGCAGTATTTT. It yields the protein CASRSPRAGSTDTQYF.

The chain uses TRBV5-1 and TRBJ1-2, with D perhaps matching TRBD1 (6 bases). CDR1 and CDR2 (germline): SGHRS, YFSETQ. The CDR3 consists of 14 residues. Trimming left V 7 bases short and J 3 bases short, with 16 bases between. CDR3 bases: TGCGCCAGCGCCCGAGGGGGGGGAGACTATGGCTACACCTTC. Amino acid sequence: CASARGGGDYGYTF.

The CDR3 bases are TGTGCCAGCAGCCAATCCATGACAGGATATAACTATGGCTACACCTTC. Amino acid sequence: CASSQSMTGYNYGYTF. The chain recombines TRBV11-2 with TRBJ1-2, with D perhaps TRBD1 (6 bases). Deletions cut 5 bases from V and 1 base from J, with 17 bases between. Germline CDR1 is SGHAT and CDR2 is FQNNGV. There are 16 residues in the CDR3.

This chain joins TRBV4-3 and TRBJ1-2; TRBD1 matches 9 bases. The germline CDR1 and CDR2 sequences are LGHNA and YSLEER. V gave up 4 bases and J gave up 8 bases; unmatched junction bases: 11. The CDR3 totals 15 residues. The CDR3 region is CASSLKLGQGGGYTF. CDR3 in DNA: TGCGCCAGCAGCCTGAAACTGGGACAGGGCGGGGGCTACACCTTC.

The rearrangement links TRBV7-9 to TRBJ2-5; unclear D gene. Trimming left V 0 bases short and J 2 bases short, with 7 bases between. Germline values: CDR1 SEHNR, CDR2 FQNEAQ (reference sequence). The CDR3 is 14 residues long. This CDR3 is CASSLARDQETQYF. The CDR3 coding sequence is TGTGCCAGCAGCTTAGCGAGAGATCAAGAGACCCAGTACTTC.

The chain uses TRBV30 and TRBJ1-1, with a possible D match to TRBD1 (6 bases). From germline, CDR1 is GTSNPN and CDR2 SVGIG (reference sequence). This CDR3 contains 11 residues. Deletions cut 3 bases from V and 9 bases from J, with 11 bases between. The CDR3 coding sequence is TGTGCCTGGAGCCCAGGGGAGCAAGCTTTCTTT. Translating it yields CAWSPGEQAFF.

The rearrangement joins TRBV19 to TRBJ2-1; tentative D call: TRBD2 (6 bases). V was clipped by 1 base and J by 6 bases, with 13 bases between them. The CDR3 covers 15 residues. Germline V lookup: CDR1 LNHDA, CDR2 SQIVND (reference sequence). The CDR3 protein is CASSIVRLVSNEQFF. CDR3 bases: TGTGCCAGTAGTATAGTGCGACTAGTTAGCAATGAGCAGTTCTTC.